This T cell receptor beta chain was sequenced during a study of blood T cell repertoires in COVID-19. The wider study: Italy, Spain and the United States were the sources of the convalescent and acute COVID-19 samples. T cells, B-cell-depleted T cells, or PBMCs supplied cDNA or gDNA.

The V end was cut by 1 base, the J end by 6 bases, with 7 bases between. This CDR3 has 13 residues. Germline V gives CDR1 LGHDT, CDR2 YNNKEL (reference sequence). In the authors' workflow: The authors estimated nucleated cell counts from reference gene primer amplification. The repertoire was sequenced with immunoSEQ multiplex PCR; TCRdb's copy has only in-frame clones and lacks some. Clone size and V and J calls were adopted from that table, with D and trimming inferred from the DNA. Of tens of thousands of clones listed, roughly nine tenths were seen once; the top ten hold about 2.3%. Material for sequencing was peripheral blood. The receptor was derived from a man aged 50 to 60 with acute or convalescent COVID-19. The chain employs TRBV3-1 (or the pseudogene TRBV3-2) and TRBJ1-5; tentatively, D is TRBD1 (6 bases). This CDR3 is CASSQVGAQPQHF. The CDR3 DNA follows: TGTGCCAGCAGCCAAGTGGGGGCTCAGCCCCAGCATTTT.